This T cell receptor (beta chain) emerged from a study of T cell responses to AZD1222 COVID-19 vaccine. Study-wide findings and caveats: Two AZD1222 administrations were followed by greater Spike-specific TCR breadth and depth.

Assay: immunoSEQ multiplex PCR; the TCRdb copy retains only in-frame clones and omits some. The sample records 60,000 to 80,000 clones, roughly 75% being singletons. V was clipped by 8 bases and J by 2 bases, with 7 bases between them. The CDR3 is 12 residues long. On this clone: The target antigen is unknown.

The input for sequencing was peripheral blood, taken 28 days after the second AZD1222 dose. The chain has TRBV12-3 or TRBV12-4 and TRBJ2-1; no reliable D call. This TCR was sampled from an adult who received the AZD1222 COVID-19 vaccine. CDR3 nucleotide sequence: TGTGCCAGCGGCCCCACCTACAATGAGCAGTTCTTC. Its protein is CASGPTYNEQFF.